This passage covers 18 T cell receptor beta chains from one sample sequenced in a study of T cells after somatic rescue of genetic block. The assay was immunoSEQ multiplex PCR, and TCRdb's table has in-frame clones only and misses some. The sample holds tens of thousands of clones, approximately 96% seen once. Sequenced material: peripheral blood mononuclear cells (PBMCs). Receptor source: a child less than two years old.

The gene calls are TRBV15 and TRBJ2-7; no reliable D call. Germline-derived CDR1 and CDR2 are LNHNV and YYDKDF (reference sequence). The germline V and J ends were trimmed by 1 base and 0 bases, with 1 base remaining between them. This CDR3 has 12 amino acids. The CDR3 nucleotides read TGTGCCACCAGCAGAGGCTCCTACGAGCAGTACTTC. It translates to CATSRGSYEQYF.

V and J are TRBV5-5 and TRBJ1-2, with a tentative D call TRBD1 (5 bases). This CDR3 comprises 13 residues. Germline CDR1 reads SGHKS; CDR2 reads YYEKEE (reference sequence). The V end was cut by 2 bases, the J end by 8 bases, with 13 bases between. Written as DNA, the CDR3 is TGTGCCAGCAGCTTCTATCAGGGAGGGGGCTACACCTTC. Protein sequence: CASSFYQGGGYTF.

The V and J genes are TRBV27 and TRBJ2-2; the match to TRBD2 covers 11 bases. The CDR3 sequence is 15 residues long. J was trimmed by 6 bases and V by 4 bases; bases with no gene match: 4. Germline V lookup: CDR1 MNHEY, CDR2 SMNVEV (reference sequence). CDR3 in amino acids: CASSSLAGGAGELFF. The CDR3 region has the DNA TGTGCCAGCAGTTCCCTAGCGGGAGGAGCCGGGGAGCTGTTTTTT.

This chain joins TRBV28 and TRBJ2-7; no definite D call. Germline CDR1 reads MDHEN; CDR2 reads SYDVKM. V shed 2 bases and J shed 2 bases, with 16 bases lying between them. The CDR3 extends over 16 amino acids. Here the CDR3 DNA reads TGTGCCAGCAGTTTAAAAGCCCACCCCCCCACCTACGAGCAGTACTTC. The encoded protein is CASSLKAHPPTYEQYF.

V gene TRBV5-4 combines with J gene TRBJ2-7, with a possible D match to TRBD2 (6 bases). Trimming removed 5 bases from V and 6 bases from J, with 27 bases in between. This CDR3 region has 17 residues. CDR1 and CDR2 (germline): SGHNT, YYREEE (reference sequence). Written as DNA, the CDR3 is TGTGCCAGCAGTCAACTCCGCGACTGGGAGGATAAGGGCGAGCAGTACTTC. This sequence encodes CASSQLRDWEDKGEQYF.

V usage is TRBV27 and J usage is TRBJ1-2; TRBD1 matches at 8 bases. V lost 2 bases and J lost 0; bases outside the gene matches: 2. CDR3 length: 15 amino acids. Germline V gives CDR1 MNHEY, CDR2 SMNVEV (reference sequence). The CDR3 sequence is CASSLQGASNYGYTF. CDR3 DNA sequence: TGTGCCAGCAGTTTACAGGGGGCCTCTAACTATGGCTACACCTTC.

The chain uses TRBV18 and TRBJ1-3, with D hard to call. The CDR3 loop spans 14 amino acids. Looked up from germline, CDR1 is KGHSH and CDR2 is LQKENI. Between the trimmed V and J ends, which lost 3 bases and 0 bases, there was a span of 6 bases. CDR3 sequence (DNA): TGTGCCAGCTCACCCAACAACTCTGGAAACACCATATATTTT. Protein product: CASSPNNSGNTIYF.

V is TRBV5-4 and J is TRBJ1-2; D gene unclear. V was trimmed by 0 bases and J by 0 bases, leaving 9 bases between them. The CDR3 loop spans 15 amino acids. CDR1 and CDR2 from the germline V gene are SGHNT and YYREEE (reference sequence). The CDR3 protein is CASSLVADPNYGYTF. The CDR3 DNA follows: TGTGCCAGCAGCTTGGTGGCGGACCCTAACTATGGCTACACCTTC.

This chain joins TRBV30 and TRBJ2-7; 7 bases map to TRBD1. The CDR3 covers 14 residues. The ends lost 2 bases at V and 4 bases at J; junction bases unmatched: 8. Germline V gene sequence: CDR1 GTSNPN, CDR2 SVGIG (reference sequence). The CDR3 DNA reads TGTGCCTGGAGTCCACGGGACAGAGCATACGAGCAGTACTTC. Translating it yields CAWSPRDRAYEQYF. Full variable domain (rest looked up from reference TRBV30 and TRBJ2-7): SQTIHQWPATLVQPVGSPLSLECTVEGTSNPNLYWYRQAAGRGLQLLFYSVGIGQISSEVPQNLSASRPQDRQFILSSKKLLLSDSGFYLCAWSPRDRAYEQYFGPGTRLTVT.

J is TRBJ1-2 and V is TRBV25-1, with D perhaps matching TRBD1 (5 bases). CDR3 length equals 13 residues. V was pared by 6 bases and J by 2 bases, with 10 bases between. The germline V gene encodes CDR1 MGHDK and CDR2 SYGVNS. The CDR3 region is CASRAGPNYGYTF. The DNA of the CDR3 is TGTGCCAGCAGAGCGGGGCCGAACTATGGCTACACCTTC.

The genes are TRBV5-4 and TRBJ2-7; TRBD1 or TRBD2 may be the D gene (5 bases each). Trimming cost V 0 bases and J 2 bases, with 15 bases left between them. This CDR3 spans 16 amino acids. Germline V gene sequence: CDR1 SGHNT, CDR2 YYREEE (reference sequence). The DNA for the CDR3 is TGTGCCAGCAGCTTGGGAGGGGTTGCAGGTGCCTACGAGCAGTACTTC. Translating gives CASSLGGVAGAYEQYF. The full variable domain, with the rest looked up from reference TRBV5-4 and TRBJ2-7, is ETGVTQSPTHLIKTRGQQVTLRCSSQSGHNTVSWYQQALGQGPQFIFQYYREEENGRGNFPPRFSGLQFPNYSSELNVNALELDDSALYLCASSLGGVAGAYEQYFGPGTRLTVT.

The chain couples TRBV27 to TRBJ1-6, with 9 bases matching TRBD1. Germline values: CDR1 MNHEY, CDR2 SMNVEV (reference sequence). The junction had 5 bases not matched to a gene; V was cut back by 5 bases and J by 3 bases. The CDR3 runs to 16 residues. In DNA, the CDR3 is TGTGCCAGCAGTAGGACAGGGGCGCACTATAATTCACCCCTCCACTTT. Translated: CASSRTGAHYNSPLHF.

The chain links TRBV28 to TRBJ1-6; D is undetermined. The germline gives CDR1 MDHEN, CDR2 SYDVKM. CDR3 length: 13 amino acids. The V gene lost 5 bases and the J gene lost 5 bases, with 7 bases spanning the gap. Written as DNA, the CDR3 is TGTGCCAGCAGTCAGGAGAATAATTCACCCCTCCACTTT. Protein sequence: CASSQENNSPLHF.

This clone was detected a few times. CDR3 sequence reads: CASRQDYGYTF. CDR3 DNA sequence: TGTGCCAGCAGACAGGACTATGGCTACACCTTC. The chain joins TRBV6-1 to TRBJ1-2; TRBD1 might be the D (5 bases). CDR1 is MNHNS and CDR2 is SASEGT in the germline V gene. V was shortened by 6 bases and J by 3 bases, with 5 bases between the two germline ends. The CDR3 loop spans 11 amino acids.

V is TRBV19 and J is TRBJ2-2; tentative D call: TRBD2 (6 bases). This CDR3 has 17 amino acids. Germline CDR1 reads LNHDA; CDR2 reads SQIVND (reference sequence). Deletions cut 3 bases from V and 6 bases from J, with 20 bases between. CDR3 bases: TGTGCCAGTAGTATTGGTCTAGCGAAGACGGAGGCCGGGGAGCTGTTTTTT. Amino acids: CASSIGLAKTEAGELFF.

The chain couples TRBV2 to TRBJ1-3; 9 bases agree with TRBD1. The CDR3 length is 15 residues. The germline V gene encodes CDR1 SNHLY and CDR2 FYNNEI. V dropped 5 bases and J dropped 4; count of bases not matched to a gene: 6. Here the CDR3 DNA reads TGTGCCAGCAGTCTACAGGGGGCGCGCGGAAACACCATATATTTT. It yields the protein CASSLQGARGNTIYF.

This chain links TRBV6-5 with TRBJ1-5, with 9 positions matching TRBD1. After removal of 4 bases from V and 2 bases from J, the junction contained 6 bases not matched to a gene. In germline, CDR1 is MNHEY, CDR2 SVGAGI. The CDR3 is 16 residues long. CDR3 in DNA: TGTGCCAGCAGTTTGGGACAGGGAAGAGGCAATCAGCCCCAGCATTTT. It codes for CASSLGQGRGNQPQHF.

The V gene is TRBV30, the J gene TRBJ2-5; 11 nucleotides match TRBD2. The CDR3 covers 18 residues. Germline V gene sequence: CDR1 GTSNPN, CDR2 SVGIG (reference sequence). The junction had 15 bases not matched to a gene; V was cut back by 1 base and J by 5 bases. CDR3: CAWSGAGALAGGWETQYF. CDR3 DNA: TGTGCCTGGAGTGGAGCAGGGGCCCTAGCGGGAGGCTGGGAGACCCAGTACTTC.